This note documents a single T cell receptor (beta chain) sequence. What it binds is not known. There are 12 residues in the CDR3. The V gene's germline CDR1 is MGHDK and CDR2 SYGVNS. The sample comes from a study of beta chain features in type 1 diabetes. For the study at large: Regarding age, gender and cell yields, patients proved similar to healthy donors.

By way of CD45RO/CCR7/CD25/CD127/CD95/CD27, the CD4+ regulatory, stem cell-like memory, central memory and naive cells were sorted. General study findings and limits: It was among patients, rather than healthy donors, that naive, central memory and Treg TCRB repertoires appeared more similar. In all four CD4+ subsets, TCRB CDR3 length was significantly, moderately reduced in type 1 diabetes.

The sequenced template was cDNA made from the entire isolated RNA. TCRdb's copy holds only in-frame clones and misses some; the assay was immunoSEQ multiplex PCR. This table has 600,000 or so clones, roughly an eighth appearing once. This chain connects TRBV25-1 to TRBJ2-5; no clear D. The J call may be faulty, since TRBJ2-7 better matches the DNA end. The receptor was derived from a man aged 18 to 35 with type 1 diabetes. Sequenced material: naive CD4+ T cells from blood. The CDR3 region has the DNA TGTGCCAGCAGTGACAAACTATACGAGCAGTACTTC. This translates into CASSDKLYEQYF.